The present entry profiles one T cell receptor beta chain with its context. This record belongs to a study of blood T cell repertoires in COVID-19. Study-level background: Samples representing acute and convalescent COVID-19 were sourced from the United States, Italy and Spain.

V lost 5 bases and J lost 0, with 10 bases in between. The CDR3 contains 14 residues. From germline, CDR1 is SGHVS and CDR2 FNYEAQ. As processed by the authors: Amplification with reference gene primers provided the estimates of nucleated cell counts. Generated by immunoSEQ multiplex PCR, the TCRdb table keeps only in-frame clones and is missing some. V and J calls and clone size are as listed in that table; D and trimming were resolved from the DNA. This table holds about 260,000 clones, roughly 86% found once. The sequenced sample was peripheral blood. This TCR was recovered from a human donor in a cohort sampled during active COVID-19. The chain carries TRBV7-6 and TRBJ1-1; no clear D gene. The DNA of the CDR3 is TGTGCCAGCAGCAATGCGGCCATGAACACTGAAGCTTTCTTT. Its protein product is CASSNAAMNTEAFF. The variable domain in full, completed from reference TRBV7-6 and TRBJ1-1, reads GAGVSQSPRYKVTKRGQDVALRCDPISGHVSLYWYRQALGQGPEFLTYFNYEAQQDKSGLPNDRFSAERPEGSISTLTIQRTEQRDSAMYRCASSNAAMNTEAFFGQGTRLTVV.